A single sample is the source of the 17 T cell receptor beta chains below, sequenced in a study of shared clonotypes between healthy human individuals. Naive CD8 populations comprised CD45RO-negative cells positively selected for CCR7, excluding terminally differentiated effector memory CD45RA+ cells. The assay was immunoSEQ multiplex PCR, and TCRdb's table has in-frame clones only and misses some. The table shows fewer than 700,000 clones, with around 96% occurring only once. The sequenced material came from naive CD8+ T cells sorted from blood. The source is a woman in her thirties in good health.

This chain uses TRBV6-5 with TRBJ2-5, with D possibly being TRBD2 (5 bases). From germline, CDR1 is MNHEY and CDR2 SVGAGI. With 6 bases removed from V and 4 bases from J, the gap between germline ends came to 15 bases. The CDR3 has 14 residues. The CDR3 DNA reads as TGTGCCAGCAGCCGAGGGCATACGGGAGAGACCCAGTACTTC. Translating it yields CASSRGHTGETQYF.

V and J are TRBV11-3 and TRBJ2-2, with 7 bases matching TRBD1. Germline V gene lookup returns CDR1 SGHNT and CDR2 YENEEA. This CDR3 comprises 13 residues. Trimming at V came to 5 bases and at J to 3 bases, leaving 0 bases not matched to a gene. The CDR3 DNA reads as TGTGCCAGCAGCGACAGGGACACCGGGGAGCTGTTTTTT. Translation: CASSDRDTGELFF.

The gene calls are TRBV7-8 and TRBJ1-3, with D hard to call. The germline V gene encodes CDR1 SGHVS and CDR2 FQNEAQ. Between the trimmed V and J ends, which lost 2 bases and 4 bases, there was a span of 21 bases. CDR3 size: 18 residues. CDR3 nucleotide sequence: TGTGCCAGCAGCTTATTGGGAACGGCACAAATCTTGGGAAACACCATATATTTT. Protein: CASSLLGTAQILGNTIYF.

V and J are TRBV27 and TRBJ2-7; 10 bases line up with TRBD2. The germline CDR1 and CDR2 sequences are MNHEY and SMNVEV (reference sequence). The CDR3 runs to 15 residues. V shed 5 bases, J shed 7 bases, and the junction held 11 bases outside the gene matches. CDR3 loop: CASSQALAGVEEQYF. As DNA, the CDR3 is TGTGCCAGCAGTCAGGCGCTAGCGGGAGTAGAAGAGCAGTACTTC.

The J gene is TRBJ2-6, the V gene TRBV6-1; no clear D. CDR1 is MNHNS, CDR2 SASEGT, per germline. There are 13 residues in the CDR3. V dropped 8 bases and J dropped 4 bases, with 9 bases sitting between them. The CDR3: CASDKWGANVLTF. The CDR3 DNA is TGTGCCAGCGATAAATGGGGGGCCAACGTCCTGACTTTC.

V is TRBV18 and J is TRBJ2-7; TRBD2 agrees at 8 bases. This CDR3 contains 15 residues. Germline V lookup: CDR1 KGHSH, CDR2 LQKENI. V gave up 2 bases and J gave up 2 bases; unmatched junction bases: 5. The CDR3 protein is CASSPDREGPYEQYF. The CDR3 region has the DNA TGTGCCAGCTCACCAGACCGGGAGGGTCCCTACGAGCAGTACTTC.

The chain recombines TRBV27 with TRBJ1-3; the D gene is possibly TRBD1 (5 bases). This CDR3 region has 14 residues. V lost 2 bases, J lost 8 bases, and 13 bases lay in between. From germline, CDR1 is MNHEY and CDR2 SMNVEV (reference sequence). The CDR3 sequence: CASSLVVGGDTIYF. CDR3 coding DNA: TGTGCCAGCAGTTTAGTTGTGGGGGGGGACACCATATATTTT.

This chain connects TRBV28 to TRBJ2-1, with 8 bases lining up with TRBD1. The CDR3 is made up of 14 amino acids. Germline CDR1 and CDR2: MDHEN and SYDVKM. V was clipped by 5 bases and J by 5 bases; unmatched bases: 5. The CDR3 reads CASSNQGANNEQFF. The CDR3 bases are TGTGCCAGCAGTAATCAGGGGGCCAACAATGAGCAGTTCTTC.

The V call is TRBV21-1, the J call TRBJ2-2. TRBV21-1 is a pseudogene. The CDR3 has 17 residues. The CDR3 DNA follows: TGTGCCAGCAGCAAACACCCTTCGTTAGGGTGGACCGGGGAGCTGTTTTTT. Translated: CASSKHPSLGWTGELFF.

The genes are TRBV11-2 and TRBJ2-5; D is perhaps TRBD1 or TRBD2 (5 bases each). The assigned J gene may be wrong: the sequence end matches TRBJ2-7 better. This CDR3 has 10 residues. CDR1 is SGHAT and CDR2 is FQNNGV in the germline V gene. CDR3 coding DNA: TGTGCCAGCAGGGGGGACGAGCAGTACTTC. It encodes CASRGDEQYF.

V is TRBV2 and J is TRBJ2-1, with 7 bases fitting TRBD2. The germline V gene encodes CDR1 SNHLY and CDR2 FYNNEI. J was trimmed by 8 bases and V by 7 bases; bases with no gene match: 8. The CDR3 has 13 amino acids. This CDR3 is CASKERERDEQFF. Here the CDR3 DNA reads TGTGCCAGCAAGGAGCGGGAAAGGGATGAGCAGTTCTTC.

DNA for the CDR3: TGTGCCAGCAGCGCTGCAGGGGTTCAGCCCCAGCATTTT. It encodes CASSAAGVQPQHF. The V and J genes are TRBV5-8 and TRBJ1-5; tentatively, D is TRBD1 (6 bases). V was cut by 4 bases and J by 6 bases, with 11 bases left in between. The CDR3 runs 13 residues. CDR1 is SGHTS and CDR2 is YDEGEE in the germline V gene.

This clone was detected once. CDR3 amino acids: CSASLGGYTF. The CDR3 DNA reads TGCAGTGCTAGCCTCGGTGGCTACACCTTC. V gene TRBV20-1 combines with J gene TRBJ1-2, with D unclear. Germline V gene data show CDR1 as DFQATT and CDR2 as SNEGSKA (reference sequence). V lost 3 bases, J lost 7 bases, and 6 bases lay in between. The CDR3 consists of 10 residues.

DNA for the CDR3: TGTGCCAGCAGCCTGACAGGGGAGCAGACGCCCCAGCATTTT. Amino acid sequence: CASSLTGEQTPQHF. The chain is built from TRBV13 and TRBJ1-5, with 8 nucleotides matching TRBD1. J was trimmed by 9 bases and V by 5 bases; bases with no gene match: 9. Germline assignment: CDR1 PRHDT and CDR2 FYEKMQ (reference sequence). There are 14 residues in the CDR3.

V usage is TRBV27 and J usage is TRBJ1-1; D is unclear. Germline V gene data show CDR1 as MNHEY and CDR2 as SMNVEV (reference sequence). The V end lost 4 bases, the J end lost 7 bases, and 10 bases lay between the germline ends. The CDR3 loop spans 12 amino acids. The CDR3 region has the DNA TGTGCCAGCAGTTCCTACGGGGTTGAAGCTTTCTTT. Amino acids: CASSSYGVEAFF.

The J gene is TRBJ2-1, the V gene TRBV28; D unresolved. Deletions cut 2 bases from V and 1 base from J, with 18 bases between. The germline V gene encodes CDR1 MDHEN and CDR2 SYDVKM. The CDR3 runs 18 residues. CDR3 DNA sequence: TGTGCCAGCAGTTTAATAGGGTCAGGATATATTTCCTACAATGAGCAGTTCTTC. It specifies CASSLIGSGYISYNEQFF.

The chain uses TRBV29-1 and TRBJ2-3, with 9 bases aligning to TRBD2. The J segment lost 2 bases and the V segment lost 0 bases, leaving 9 bases of the junction unmatched. Germline CDR1 SQVTM, CDR2 ANQGSEA. The length of the CDR3 is 17 residues. CDR3 region: CSVEDLLTSGPTDTQYF. CDR3 in DNA: TGCAGCGTTGAAGATCTATTGACTAGCGGACCCACAGATACGCAGTATTTT.